This T cell receptor beta chain came from a study of CD8 T cells in ankylosing spondylitis. In making TCR beta libraries, quantitative 5'-RACE with molecular barcodes was used. TCRdb used MiXCR to reprocess the 5' RACE reads, holding one entry per CDR3 protein. Of 220,000 or so distinct CDR3 sequences in the sample, approximately 10% were seen once. General study points: Blood of patients with ankylosing spondylitis appeared to be characterized by a TCR beta motif of several highly homologous variants. A subset of motif variants has previously been described in the synovial fluid and blood of reactive arthritis.

Germline-derived CDR1 and CDR2 are MNHEY and SMNVEV (reference sequence). The CDR3 consists of 14 residues. Losses at the gene ends were 2 bases for V and 6 bases for J; bases not matched to a gene: 0. This clonotype was seen more than once but under ten times. The antigen is unknown. The chain employs TRBV27 and TRBJ2-1, with 11 bases matching TRBD2. The sample consisted of blood, either unsorted or a sorted T cell fraction (not recorded which). The receptor was derived from a male donor with ankylosing spondylitis or in good health (not recorded which). The DNA for the CDR3 is TGTGCCAGCAGTTTAGGGACTAGCGGCAATGAGCAGTTCTTC. As protein: CASSLGTSGNEQFF.